The rows below give T cell receptor beta chains drawn from one sample of a study of T cells in localized non-small cell lung cancer. Some clones are missing from TCRdb's copy, which holds only in-frame ones; the method was immunoSEQ multiplex PCR. The sample has several thousand clones, 87% seen once. Here the sequenced sample was peripheral blood, taken before any cancer treatment. All receptors come from a male donor older than 55 with stage I lung adenocarcinoma. CDR3s include the opening cysteine and the closing phenylalanine or tryptophan. A D gene is named only where the DNA matches it firmly. Size values are once, few and many counts, or a class for expanded clones, and some rows have none.

CDR3 protein | CDR3 DNA | D gene | J gene | V gene | clone size
CASSRPPGAGSYEQYF | TGCGCCAGCAGCCGTCCCCCGGGGGCGGGCTCCTACGAGCAGTACTTC | - | TRBJ2-7 | TRBV4-1 | -
CASSMRGTSGTFSTDTQYF | TGTGCCAGTAGTATGAGGGGGACTAGCGGGACCTTTAGCACAGATACGCAGTATTTT | TRBD2 | TRBJ2-3 | TRBV19 | large
CATSSASGGTNTGELFF | TGTGCCACCAGCTCGGCTAGCGGGGGAACGAACACCGGGGAGCTGTTTTTT | TRBD2 | TRBJ2-2 | TRBV15 | -
CASTRTGGRGYTF | TGTGCCAGCACGAGGACAGGGGGACGTGGCTACACCTTC | TRBD1 | TRBJ1-2 | TRBV6-1 | -
CATRGSGNSHNEQFF | TGTGCCACCCGGGGGAGCGGCAATTCACACAATGAGCAGTTCTTC | - | TRBJ2-1 | TRBV10-3 | -
CASSRLATEAFF | TGTGCCAGCAGCCGTTTAGCCACTGAAGCTTTCTTT | - | TRBJ1-1 | TRBV14 | -
CASSIVGTGAGNSPLHF | TGTGCCAGTAGTATAGTCGGGACAGGTGCCGGGAATTCACCCCTCCACTTT | TRBD1 | TRBJ1-6 | TRBV19 | -
CASSASQETQYF | TGTGCCAGCAGTGCCAGCCAAGAGACCCAGTACTTC | - | TRBJ2-5 | TRBV27 | -
CASSEEGFNEAFF | TGTGCCAGTAGTGAGGAGGGATTCAACGAAGCTTTCTTT | - | TRBJ1-1 | TRBV19 | -
CASSLLVMAGDTDTQYF | TGTGCCAGCAGCTTATTAGTGATGGCTGGGGACACAGATACGCAGTATTTT | - | TRBJ2-3 | TRBV7-6 | -
CASSRLALTDPSSSYNSPLHF | TGTGCCAGCAGCCGGCTTGCCCTGACAGATCCTTCTAGCTCCTATAATTCACCCCTCCACTTT | - | TRBJ1-6 | TRBV14 | -
CASSQYIRLQSRANVLTF | TGTGCCAGCAGCCAATATATACGCTTACAAAGTCGGGCCAACGTCCTGACTTTC | - | TRBJ2-6 | TRBV7-3 | -
CASTPQGGVGELFF | TGTGCCAGCACCCCACAGGGGGGGGTAGGGGAACTGTTTTTT | TRBD1 | TRBJ1-4 | TRBV7-2 | -
CASSLTAYEQYF | TGTGCCAGCAGTTTGACAGCGTACGAGCAGTACTTC | - | TRBJ2-7 | TRBV2 | -
CASRWTSRRTDTQYF | TGTGCCAGCAGGTGGACTAGCCGGCGCACAGATACGCAGTATTTT | TRBD2 | TRBJ2-3 | TRBV6-5 | -
CASSLPGLAGDEQFF | TGTGCCAGCAGTCTCCCTGGACTAGCGGGGGATGAGCAGTTCTTC | TRBD2 | TRBJ2-1 | TRBV2 | -
CASKAPSVNTIYF | TGCGCCAGCAAAGCGCCCTCCGTAAACACCATATATTTT | - | TRBJ1-3 | TRBV4-1 | -
CASSQDLASGGEETQYF | TGTGCCAGCAGCCAAGATCTCGCTAGCGGGGGCGAAGAGACCCAGTACTTC | TRBD2 | TRBJ2-5 | TRBV4-2 | -
CASSPQGGANVLTF | TGTGCCAGCTCACCCCAGGGAGGGGCCAACGTCCTGACTTTC | - | TRBJ2-6 | TRBV18 | once
CASRGDSVAKNIQYF | TGTGCCAGCAGGGGTGACAGTGTAGCCAAAAACATTCAGTACTTC | - | TRBJ2-4 | TRBV2 | -
CASNYIANYGYTF | TGTGCCAGCAACTACATCGCTAACTATGGCTACACCTTC | - | TRBJ1-2 | TRBV2 | once
CASSSRGLAGEGGELFF | TGTGCCAGCAGCTCCCGTGGACTAGCGGGAGAGGGCGGGGAGCTGTTTTTT | TRBD2 | TRBJ2-2 | TRBV11-2 | -
CASSSLTSGGAETQYF | TGTGCCAGCAGCTCATTGACTAGCGGGGGGGCGGAGACCCAGTACTTC | TRBD2 | TRBJ2-5 | TRBV7-2 | -
CAISRGSYNEQFF | TGTGCCATCTCAAGGGGCTCCTACAATGAGCAGTTCTTC | - | TRBJ2-1 | TRBV10-3 | few
CASSVTGGGGYTF | TGTGCCAGTAGCGTGACAGGGGGAGGTGGCTACACCTTC | TRBD1 | TRBJ1-2 | TRBV19 | -
CASSVGGQPSTDTQYF | TGTGCCAGCAGCGTAGGCGGACAGCCTAGCACAGATACGCAGTATTTT | - | TRBJ2-3 | TRBV9 | -
CASTDRHRELFF | TGCGCCAGCACGGACAGGCACCGGGAGCTGTTTTTT | TRBD1 | TRBJ2-2 | TRBV10-2 | -
CASSLGGQVKLFF | TGTGCCAGCAGCTTAGGAGGACAGGTTAAGCTGTTTTTT | TRBD1 | TRBJ2-2 | TRBV11-2 | -
CASSFIQYMNTEAFF | TGTGCCAGCAGCTTTATACAGTACATGAACACTGAAGCTTTCTTT | - | TRBJ1-1 | TRBV7-9 | -
CASRDRGTADGYTF | TGTGCCAGCAGGGACAGGGGTACCGCCGATGGCTACACCTTC | TRBD1 | TRBJ1-2 | TRBV9 | -
CASSIGQGGHGYTF | TGTGCCAGTAGTATAGGACAGGGGGGCCATGGCTACACCTTC | TRBD1 | TRBJ1-2 | TRBV19 | -
CASSLSGQSYEQYF | TGTGCCAGCAGTTTATCGGGACAGTCCTACGAGCAGTACTTC | TRBD1 | TRBJ2-7 | TRBV27 | -
CASSIVGGSGTEAFF | TGCGCCAGCAGCATTGTGGGAGGTAGCGGGACTGAAGCTTTCTTT | - | TRBJ1-1 | TRBV5-1 | -
CASRLLGGGVDTQYF | TGTGCCAGCAGACTCCTCGGGGGCGGAGTGGATACGCAGTATTTT | - | TRBJ2-3 | TRBV6-1 | -
CASSIRDTNLNQPQHF | TGTGCCAGTAGTATCCGGGACACCAATCTTAATCAGCCCCAGCATTTT | - | TRBJ1-5 | TRBV19 | -
CASSGLPSGGPTDTQYF | TGTGCCAGCAGCGGCCTTCCTAGCGGGGGGCCCACAGATACGCAGTATTTT | TRBD2 | TRBJ2-3 | TRBV9 | -
CASRITGTGDTYNEQFF | TGTGCCAGTAGGATAACCGGGACAGGGGATACCTACAATGAGCAGTTCTTC | TRBD1 | TRBJ2-1 | TRBV19 | -
CAISESVAGSYEQYF | TGTGCCATCAGTGAGTCAGTAGCGGGCTCCTACGAGCAGTACTTC | TRBD2 | TRBJ2-7 | TRBV10-3 | -
CASSYARRGEQYF | TGTGCCAGCAGTTACGCCCGTAGAGGCGAGCAGTACTTC | - | TRBJ2-7 | TRBV6-5 | once
CAISEGVGTEAFF | TGTGCCATCAGTGAGGGTGTCGGCACTGAAGCTTTCTTT | - | TRBJ1-1 | TRBV10-3 | -
CASSGQGPELYF | TGTGCCAGTAGCGGACAGGGCCCCGAATTGTATTTT | TRBD1 | TRBJ2-3 | TRBV19 | -
CASSEVDRVETQYF | TGCGCCAGCTCGGAGGTGGACAGGGTAGAGACCCAGTACTTC | TRBD1 | TRBJ2-5 | TRBV5-1 | -
CASRRAGEGEQYF | TGTGCCAGCAGACGAGCGGGAGAGGGCGAGCAGTACTTC | TRBD2 | TRBJ2-7 | TRBV2 | -
CSARRDEQFF | TGCAGTGCCCGGAGGGATGAGCAGTTCTTC | - | TRBJ2-1 | TRBV20-1 | -
CASSEVSNTQYF | TGTGCCAGCAGTGAAGTTTCCAATACGCAGTATTTT | - | TRBJ2-3 | TRBV6-9 | -
CASPTWTAEAFF | TGTGCCAGCCCGACTTGGACGGCAGAAGCTTTCTTT | - | TRBJ1-1 | TRBV6-1 | -